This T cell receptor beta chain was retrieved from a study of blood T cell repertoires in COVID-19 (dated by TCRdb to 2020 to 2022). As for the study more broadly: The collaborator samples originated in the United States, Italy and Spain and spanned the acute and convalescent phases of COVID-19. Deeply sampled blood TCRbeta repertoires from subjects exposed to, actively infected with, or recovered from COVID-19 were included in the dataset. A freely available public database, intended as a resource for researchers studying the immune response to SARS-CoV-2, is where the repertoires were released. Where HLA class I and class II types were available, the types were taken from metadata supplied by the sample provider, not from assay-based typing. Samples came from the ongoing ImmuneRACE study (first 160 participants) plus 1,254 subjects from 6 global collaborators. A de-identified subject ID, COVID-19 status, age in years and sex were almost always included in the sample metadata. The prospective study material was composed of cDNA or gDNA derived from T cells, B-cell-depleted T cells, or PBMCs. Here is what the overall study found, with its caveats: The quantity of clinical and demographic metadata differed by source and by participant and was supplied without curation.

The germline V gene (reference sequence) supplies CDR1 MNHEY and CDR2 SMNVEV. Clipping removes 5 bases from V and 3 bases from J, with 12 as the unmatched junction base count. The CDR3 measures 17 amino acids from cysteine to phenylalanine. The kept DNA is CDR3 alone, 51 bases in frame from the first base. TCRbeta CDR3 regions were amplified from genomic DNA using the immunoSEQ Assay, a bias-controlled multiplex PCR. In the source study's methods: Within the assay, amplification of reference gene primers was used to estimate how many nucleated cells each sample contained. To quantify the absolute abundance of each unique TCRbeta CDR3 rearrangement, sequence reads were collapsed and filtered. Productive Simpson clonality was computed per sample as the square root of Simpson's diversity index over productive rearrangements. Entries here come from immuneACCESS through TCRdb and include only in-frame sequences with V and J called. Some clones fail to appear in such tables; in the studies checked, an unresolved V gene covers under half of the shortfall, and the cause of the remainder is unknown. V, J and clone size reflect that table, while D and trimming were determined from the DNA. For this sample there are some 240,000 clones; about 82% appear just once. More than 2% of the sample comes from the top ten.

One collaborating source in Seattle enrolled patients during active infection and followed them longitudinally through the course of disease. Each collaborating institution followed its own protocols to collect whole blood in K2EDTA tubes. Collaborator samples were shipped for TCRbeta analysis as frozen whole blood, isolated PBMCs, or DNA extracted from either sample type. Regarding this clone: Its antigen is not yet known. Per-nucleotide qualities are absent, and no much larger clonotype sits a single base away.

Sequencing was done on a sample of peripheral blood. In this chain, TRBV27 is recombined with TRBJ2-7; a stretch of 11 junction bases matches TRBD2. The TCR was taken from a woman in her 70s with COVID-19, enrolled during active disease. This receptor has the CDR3 CASSPPLLAGVVYEQYF. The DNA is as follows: TGTGCCAGCAGTCCCCCCCTACTAGCGGGAGTGGTCTACGAGCAGTACTTC.